These 9 T cell receptor beta chains originate from one sample sequenced in a study of blood T cell repertoires in COVID-19. Measured with immunoSEQ multiplex PCR; TCRdb has only the in-frame clones, and not every one. Seen here are about 23,000 clones, 70% to 90% observed once, and the top ten hold 6.3%. The sample comprised peripheral blood. The receptors were sampled from a woman of 80 years or more with active COVID-19.

The chain recombines TRBV5-1 with TRBJ1-1; no definite D call. The CDR3 length is 12 residues. Germline V gives CDR1 SGHRS, CDR2 YFSETQ. V was trimmed by 2 bases and J by 4 bases, leaving 6 bases between them. This CDR3 is CASSFSGTEAFF. CDR3 DNA: TGCGCCAGCAGCTTTAGCGGCACTGAAGCTTTCTTT.

The chain has TRBV4-3 and TRBJ1-6, with a possible D match to TRBD1 (6 bases). The CDR3 length is 19 residues. Germline loops: CDR1 LGHNA, CDR2 YSLEER. V lost 1 base and J lost 6, with 22 bases in between. CDR3 sequence reads: CASSQGAGEVPPLNSPLHF. CDR3 nucleotides: TGCGCCAGCAGCCAAGGCGCAGGGGAAGTCCCTCCCCTTAATTCACCCCTCCACTTT.

The chain recombines TRBV7-9 with TRBJ2-5; D perhaps matches TRBD2 (6 bases). The V gene's germline CDR1 is SEHNR and CDR2 FQNEAQ (reference sequence). The germline V and J ends were trimmed by 5 bases and 2 bases, with 15 bases remaining between them. CDR3 length equals 15 residues. The CDR3 loop is CASSISGSGQETQYF. The CDR3 nucleotides read TGTGCCAGCAGCATTAGCGGCTCCGGGCAAGAGACCCAGTACTTC.

The V call is TRBV5-6, the J call TRBJ1-6; D is ambiguous. Looked up from germline, CDR1 is SGHDT and CDR2 is YYEEEE. The CDR3 has 16 amino acids. Trimming pared 0 bases from V and 0 bases from J, leaving 7 bases between. The CDR3, as DNA: TGTGCCAGCAGCTTGGCGGGAAGCTCCTATAATTCACCCCTCCACTTT. Protein product: CASSLAGSSYNSPLHF. Together with reference TRBV5-6 and TRBJ1-6, the CDR3 gives the full variable domain: DAGVTQSPTHLIKTRGQQVTLRCSPKSGHDTVSWYQQALGQGPQFIFQYYEEEERQRGNFPDRFSGHQFPNYSSELNVNALLLGDSALYLCASSLAGSSYNSPLHFGNGTRLTVT.

The chain couples TRBV5-4 to TRBJ2-7; D possibly corresponds to TRBD1 (6 bases). Germline V gene data show CDR1 as SGHNT and CDR2 as YYREEE (reference sequence). The V end was cut by 0 bases, the J end by 4 bases, with 8 bases between. The CDR3 runs to 13 residues. The CDR3 bases are TGTGCCAGCAGCTTGGACAGGGAATACGAGCAGTACTTC. Protein product: CASSLDREYEQYF.

The rearrangement uses TRBV2 and TRBJ2-3, with a weak D call TRBD2 (5 bases). The CDR3 length is 13 residues. V was cut by 7 bases and J by 1 base, with 9 bases left in between. The germline V gene has CDR1 SNHLY and CDR2 FYNNEI. Here the CDR3 reads CASNRGRTDTQYF. CDR3 sequence (DNA): TGTGCCAGCAACCGGGGTCGCACAGATACGCAGTATTTT. The full variable domain, in which reference TRBV2 and TRBJ2-3 provide the parts outside the CDR3, is EPEVTQTPSHQVTQMGQEVILRCVPISNHLYFYWYRQILGQKVEFLVSFYNNEISEKSEIFDDQFSVERPDGSNFTLKIRSTKLEDSAMYFCASNRGRTDTQYFGPGTRLTVL.

In DNA, the CDR3 is TGTGCCAGTAGTGGAGACAGATACTATGGCTACACCTTC. Its translation is CASSGDRYYGYTF. The chain uses TRBV19 and TRBJ1-2; TRBD1 is a possible D gene (5 bases). The V gene lost 5 bases and the J gene lost 3 bases, with 10 bases spanning the gap. This CDR3 has 13 amino acids. Germline lookup yields CDR1 LNHDA and CDR2 SQIVND (reference sequence).

The V call is TRBV18, the J call TRBJ2-1, with D hard to call. CDR1 is KGHSH and CDR2 is LQKENI in the germline V gene. This CDR3 spans 12 amino acids. The V end was cut by 3 bases, the J end by 8 bases, with 8 bases between. The CDR3 bases are TGTGCCAGCTCACCTCAGGCCCATGAGCAGTTCTTC. Translating it yields CASSPQAHEQFF.

This clone is a singleton in its sample. The V gene is TRBV2, the J gene TRBJ1-2; D not certain. This CDR3 has 15 residues. CDR1 and CDR2 (germline): SNHLY, FYNNEI. V was clipped by 6 bases and J by 2 bases, with 16 bases between them. CDR3 DNA: TGTGCCAGCAGGGCCCGGGATCCTGGCAACTATGGCTACACCTTC. Translated, it gives CASRARDPGNYGYTF.